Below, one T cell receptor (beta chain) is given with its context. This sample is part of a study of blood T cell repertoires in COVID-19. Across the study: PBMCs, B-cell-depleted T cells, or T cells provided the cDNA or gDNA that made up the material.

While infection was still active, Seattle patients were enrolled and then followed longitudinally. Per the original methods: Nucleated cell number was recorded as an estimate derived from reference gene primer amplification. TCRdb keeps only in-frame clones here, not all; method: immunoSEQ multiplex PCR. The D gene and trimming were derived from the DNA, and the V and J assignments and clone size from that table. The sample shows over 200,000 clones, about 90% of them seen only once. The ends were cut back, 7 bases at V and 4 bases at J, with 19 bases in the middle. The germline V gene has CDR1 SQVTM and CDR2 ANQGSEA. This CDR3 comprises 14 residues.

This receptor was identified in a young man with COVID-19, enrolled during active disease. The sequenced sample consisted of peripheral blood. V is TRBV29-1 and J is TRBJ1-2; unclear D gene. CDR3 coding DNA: TGCAGCGCCCTACGCCCGGGGTCCTCCTATGGCTACACCTTC. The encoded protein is CSALRPGSSYGYTF. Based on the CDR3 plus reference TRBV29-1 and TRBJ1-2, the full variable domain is SAVISQKPSRDICQRGTSLTIQCQVDSQVTMMFWYRQQPGQSLTLIATANQGSEATYESGFVIDKFPISRPNLTFSTLTVSNMSPEDSSIYLCSALRPGSSYGYTFGSGTRLTVV.